This TCR beta chain is from a study of blood T cell repertoires in COVID-19. For the study at large: Samples of COVID-19 (acute and convalescent) were obtained from the United States, Italy and Spain. Nucleic acid was either cDNA or gDNA, and it came from T cells, B-cell-depleted T cells, or PBMCs.

The CDR3 runs to 18 residues. The V gene's germline CDR1 is LGHNA and CDR2 YNFKEQ. Trimming cost V 0 bases and J 5 bases; bases outside gene matches: 9. This clone was counted only a few times. Under the authors' procedure: Reference gene primer amplification gave estimated nucleated cell counts. The protocol was immunoSEQ multiplex PCR, while the TCRdb copy is restricted to in-frame clones and leaves out a portion. That table supplies the V and J calls and clone size; D and trimming were determined from the DNA. The sample shows around 88,000 clones, nearly 90% of them seen only once. Sequencing was performed on peripheral blood. The chain uses TRBV4-2 and TRBJ2-1; 11 bases are a match to TRBD1. The TCR was taken from a woman older than 75 with acute or convalescent COVID-19. CDR3 protein: CASSQDWTGGLGHNEQFF. The DNA of the CDR3 is TGTGCCAGCAGCCAAGATTGGACAGGGGGCCTTGGGCACAATGAGCAGTTCTTC.